The rows below give T cell receptor beta chains drawn from one sample of a study of T-cell reconstitution after alpha-beta-depleted transplantation in children. TCRdb ran MiXCR on the PCR reads and lists one entry per CDR3 protein. The sample holds under 400,000 distinct CDR3 sequences, about a quarter seen once. Here the sequenced sample was PBMCs, mostly from graft donor cells, taken 180 days after TCRalphabeta/CD19-depleted stem cell transplant. These receptors came from a male patient under 18 who had a stem cell transplant for acute lymphoblastic leukemia, so the T cells may come from the graft donor. CDR3s leave out the opening cysteine and the closing phenylalanine or tryptophan. Each record gives: CDR3 protein, V gene, D gene, J gene, CDR3 length. D genes are given only for firm matches.

CDR3aa: ASSLPRDRVDNEQF; v_gene: TRBV7-9; d_gene: TRBD1; j_gene: TRBJ2-1; len: 14
CDR3aa: ASSLRVSSTDTQY; v_gene: TRBV27; d_gene: NA; j_gene: TRBJ2-3; len: 13
CDR3aa: ASRVGTSVGEQY; v_gene: TRBV11-2; d_gene: NA; j_gene: TRBJ2-7; len: 12
CDR3aa: AINRAGGGADTQY; v_gene: TRBV10-3; d_gene: TRBD2; j_gene: TRBJ2-3; len: 13
CDR3aa: SALDADGYT; v_gene: TRBV29-1; d_gene: NA; j_gene: TRBJ1-2; len: 9
CDR3aa: ASSLVLTGEETQS; v_gene: TRBV7-8; d_gene: TRBD1; j_gene: TRBJ2-5; len: 13
CDR3aa: SAKERGNTGELF; v_gene: TRBV20-1; d_gene: TRBD2; j_gene: TRBJ2-2; len: 12
CDR3aa: ASSRSGTGVS; v_gene: TRBV3-1; d_gene: TRBD1; j_gene: TRBJ2-5; len: 10
CDR3aa: ASSPDSSSYNEQF; v_gene: TRBV7-7; d_gene: NA; j_gene: TRBJ2-1; len: 13
CDR3aa: ASSPDWLIGHTEAF; v_gene: TRBV7-9; d_gene: NA; j_gene: TRBJ1-1; len: 14
CDR3aa: ASRTRGSSGANVLT; v_gene: TRBV6-1; d_gene: NA; j_gene: TRBJ2-6; len: 14
CDR3aa: ASSLRQTNTEAF; v_gene: TRBV3-1; d_gene: NA; j_gene: TRBJ1-1; len: 12
CDR3aa: SAIQRASVGYEQY; v_gene: TRBV20-1; d_gene: NA; j_gene: TRBJ2-7; len: 13
CDR3aa: ASSPRGTSPSFSYNEQF; v_gene: TRBV14; d_gene: NA; j_gene: TRBJ2-1; len: 17
CDR3aa: ASSSYREKQF; v_gene: TRBV9; d_gene: NA; j_gene: TRBJ2-1; len: 10
CDR3aa: SALAFTQY; v_gene: TRBV20-1; d_gene: NA; j_gene: TRBJ2-3; len: 8
CDR3aa: ASSPDLTSGRSSYNEQF; v_gene: TRBV11-2; d_gene: TRBD2; j_gene: TRBJ2-1; len: 17
CDR3aa: ASSTGLAGYEQY; v_gene: TRBV5-1; d_gene: TRBD2; j_gene: TRBJ2-7; len: 12
CDR3aa: ASSEQVINEKLF; v_gene: TRBV7-9; d_gene: NA; j_gene: TRBJ1-4; len: 12
CDR3aa: ASSPHWGSSGNTIY; v_gene: TRBV5-1; d_gene: NA; j_gene: TRBJ1-3; len: 14
CDR3aa: ASSLWGQGTDTQY; v_gene: TRBV12-3/TRBV12-4; d_gene: TRBD1; j_gene: TRBJ2-3; len: 13
CDR3aa: SAETGTGTHQPQH; v_gene: TRBV20-1; d_gene: TRBD1; j_gene: TRBJ1-5; len: 13
CDR3aa: ATSDRVYGELF; v_gene: TRBV24-1; d_gene: NA; j_gene: TRBJ2-2; len: 11
CDR3aa: ASSSGGLADVSYEQY; v_gene: TRBV5-1; d_gene: TRBD2; j_gene: TRBJ2-7; len: 15
CDR3aa: ASSLLSSGNTIY; v_gene: TRBV27; d_gene: NA; j_gene: TRBJ1-3; len: 12
CDR3aa: ASSFGTSGTDTQY; v_gene: TRBV5-1; d_gene: TRBD2; j_gene: TRBJ2-3; len: 13
CDR3aa: ASSQGSSGVYEQY; v_gene: TRBV4-1; d_gene: NA; j_gene: TRBJ2-7; len: 13
CDR3aa: ASSSWAGGSGELF; v_gene: TRBV7-9; d_gene: TRBD1; j_gene: TRBJ2-2; len: 13
CDR3aa: ASRQKRNDEQY; v_gene: TRBV12-2; d_gene: NA; j_gene: TRBJ2-7; len: 11
CDR3aa: ANSSRGGNTEAF; v_gene: TRBV28; d_gene: TRBD1; j_gene: TRBJ1-1; len: 12
CDR3aa: ASSPQGVGAF; v_gene: TRBV5-1; d_gene: TRBD1; j_gene: TRBJ1-1; len: 10
CDR3aa: ASSLSGQYSNQPQH; v_gene: TRBV13; d_gene: NA; j_gene: TRBJ1-5; len: 14
CDR3aa: ASSEGDIRRRPYYEQY; v_gene: TRBV2; d_gene: NA; j_gene: TRBJ2-7; len: 16
CDR3aa: ASSFRVVAYNEQF; v_gene: TRBV11-2; d_gene: NA; j_gene: TRBJ2-1; len: 13
CDR3aa: ASSDRVSGANVLT; v_gene: TRBV10-2; d_gene: NA; j_gene: TRBJ2-6; len: 13
CDR3aa: ASSLDPEAYEQY; v_gene: TRBV5-1; d_gene: NA; j_gene: TRBJ2-7; len: 12
CDR3aa: ASTRVAATSYEQY; v_gene: TRBV2; d_gene: NA; j_gene: TRBJ2-7; len: 13
CDR3aa: ASSLVVTSGSNEQF; v_gene: TRBV7-6; d_gene: TRBD2; j_gene: TRBJ2-1; len: 14
CDR3aa: ASSLSRGLDTEAF; v_gene: TRBV27; d_gene: NA; j_gene: TRBJ1-1; len: 13
CDR3aa: AIRQSGRVGAYNELF; v_gene: TRBV10-3; d_gene: TRBD2; j_gene: TRBJ2-1; len: 15
CDR3aa: ATSRVLAGSYEQY; v_gene: TRBV15; d_gene: TRBD2; j_gene: TRBJ2-7; len: 13
CDR3aa: ASSRQWLGTEAF; v_gene: TRBV19; d_gene: NA; j_gene: TRBJ1-1; len: 12
CDR3aa: ASSHHTGQSTYEQY; v_gene: TRBV27; d_gene: TRBD1; j_gene: TRBJ2-7; len: 14
CDR3aa: ASSSGLFRYNEQF; v_gene: TRBV5-8; d_gene: NA; j_gene: TRBJ2-1; len: 13
CDR3aa: ASSLAGALGLAGGRYEQY; v_gene: TRBV5-1; d_gene: TRBD2; j_gene: TRBJ2-7; len: 18